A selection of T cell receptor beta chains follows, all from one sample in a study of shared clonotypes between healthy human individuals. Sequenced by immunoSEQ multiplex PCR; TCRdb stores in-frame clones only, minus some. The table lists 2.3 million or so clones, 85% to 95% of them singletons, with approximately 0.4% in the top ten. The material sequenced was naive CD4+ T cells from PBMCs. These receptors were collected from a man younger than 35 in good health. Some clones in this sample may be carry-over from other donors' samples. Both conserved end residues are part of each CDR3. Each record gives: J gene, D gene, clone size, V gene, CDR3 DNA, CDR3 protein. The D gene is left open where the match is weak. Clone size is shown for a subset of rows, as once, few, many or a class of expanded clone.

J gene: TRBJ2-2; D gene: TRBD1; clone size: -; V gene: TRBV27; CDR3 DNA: TGTGCCAGCACTAGGACAGGGTTGGGCACCGGGGAGCTGTTTTTT; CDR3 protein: CASTRTGLGTGELFF
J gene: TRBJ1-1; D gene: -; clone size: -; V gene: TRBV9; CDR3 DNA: TGTGCCAGCAGCGCAGGACCGGAGAACACTGAAGCTTTCTTT; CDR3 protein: CASSAGPENTEAFF
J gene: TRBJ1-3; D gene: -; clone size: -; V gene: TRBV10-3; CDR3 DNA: TGTGCCATCAGCATACAGGGAAACACCATATATTTT; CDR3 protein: CAISIQGNTIYF
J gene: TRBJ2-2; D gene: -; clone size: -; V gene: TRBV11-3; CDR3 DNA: TGTGCCAGCATCCCCCGCGGGGACCCGAACACCGGGGAGCTGTTTTTT; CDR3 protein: CASIPRGDPNTGELFF
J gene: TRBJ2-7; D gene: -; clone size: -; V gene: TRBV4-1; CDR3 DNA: TGCGCCAGCAGCCAAGCTGAACAGGGGGGGGTCGAGCAGTACTTC; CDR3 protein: CASSQAEQGGVEQYF
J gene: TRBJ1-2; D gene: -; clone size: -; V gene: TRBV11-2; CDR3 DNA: TGTGCCAGCAGCTTAGGCGGAACGGGAGTTGGCACCTTC; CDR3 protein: CASSLGGTGVGTF
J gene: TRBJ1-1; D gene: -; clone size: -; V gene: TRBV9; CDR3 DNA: TGTGCCAGCAGCGGAAGATCGGGGGCCACTGAAGCTTTCTTT; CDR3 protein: CASSGRSGATEAFF
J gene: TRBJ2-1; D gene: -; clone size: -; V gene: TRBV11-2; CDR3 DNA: TGTGCCAGCAGCCCGGGGCCGGATAGGGAGCAGTTCTTC; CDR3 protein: CASSPGPDREQFF
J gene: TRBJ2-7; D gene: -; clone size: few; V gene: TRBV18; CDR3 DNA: TGTGCCAGCTCACCACCCAGCTCCTACGAGCAGTACTTC; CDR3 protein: CASSPPSSYEQYF
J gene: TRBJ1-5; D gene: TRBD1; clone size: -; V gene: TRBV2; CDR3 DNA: TGTGCCAGCAGGATAGACAGGGACAATCAGCCCCAGCATTTT; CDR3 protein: CASRIDRDNQPQHF
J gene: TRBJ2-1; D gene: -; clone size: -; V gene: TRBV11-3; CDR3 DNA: TGTGCCAGCAGCTTAGTTGGACTAGGGAGGGGGAATGAGCAGTTCTTC; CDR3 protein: CASSLVGLGRGNEQFF
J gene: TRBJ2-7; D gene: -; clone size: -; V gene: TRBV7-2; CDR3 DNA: TGTGCCAGCAGCCCCACTACGAACTACGAGCAGTACTTC; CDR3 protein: CASSPTTNYEQYF
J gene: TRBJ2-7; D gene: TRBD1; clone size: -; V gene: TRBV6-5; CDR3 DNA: TGTGCCAGCACCAAGACAGGGACCTACGAGCAGTACTTC; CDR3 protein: CASTKTGTYEQYF
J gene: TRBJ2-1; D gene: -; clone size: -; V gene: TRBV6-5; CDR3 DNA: TGTGCCAGCAGTTACGGGGGAGCGAGTACGGCTGAGCAGTTCTTC; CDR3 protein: CASSYGGASTAEQFF
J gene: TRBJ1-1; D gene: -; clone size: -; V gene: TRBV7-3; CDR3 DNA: TGTGCCAGCAGCTTAAGTTCGGGGAACACTGAAGCTTTCTTT; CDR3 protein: CASSLSSGNTEAFF